This T cell receptor (beta chain) stems from a study of OX40 agonist ivuxolimab in advanced cancers. At the level of the study: The study enrolled dose-escalation patients with hepatocellular carcinoma, melanoma, renal cell or head and neck cancer.

The CDR3 contains 11 residues. V lost 4 bases and J 10 bases, leaving 9 bases between the germline ends. The V gene's germline CDR1 is MGHDK and CDR2 SYGVNS. Data came from immunoSEQ multiplex PCR; TCRdb stores just in-frame clones and leaves some out. The sample carries roughly 130,000 clones, 80% to 95% recorded once. The chain recombines TRBV25-1 with TRBJ2-3, with D maybe TRBD1 (6 bases). The origin of this receptor is an adult with an advanced solid tumor such as melanoma, head and neck, liver or kidney cancer. The sample here was CD4+ or CD8+ T cells sorted from blood, taken in a trial of the OX40 agonist ivuxolimab. CDR3 nucleotides: TGTGCCAGCAGTGGAAACAGGGCGCAGTATTTT. It yields the protein CASSGNRAQYF.